This T cell receptor beta chain derives from a study of T cells in women clearing cervical HPV infection. Study information: Cases: HPV16-related CIN3 or worse on histology, a couple of invasive cancers.

As concerns this clone: What it binds is unknown. The sequence runs out 3 residues before the end of the CDR3; the remainder is reconstructed from the germline J gene.

The germline V gene has CDR1 DFQATT and CDR2 SNEGSKA (reference sequence). The CDR3 sequence is 13 residues long. With V trimmed by 3 bases and J by 4 bases, 2 bases remained unmatched. Profiling relied on immunoSEQ multiplex PCR, and the TCRdb table lists in-frame clones only, not all of them. The table gives some 16,000 clones; the top ten clones make up around 7.2% of it. Study-level points and caveats: It is unknown whether associations predate infection; no effector/memory or HPV-specific sorting.

The source of this sequence is a woman between 18 and 70 years old with a cervical HPV16 infection that either progressed to CIN3+ or cleared (not recorded which). This rearrangement joins TRBV20-1 to TRBJ2-3, with 9 nucleotides matching TRBD1. Sequencing was carried out using blood buffy coat. Here the CDR3 reads CSASRQGADTQYF. The sequenced CDR3 bases are TGCAGTGCTAGCAGACAGGGGGCAGATACG.